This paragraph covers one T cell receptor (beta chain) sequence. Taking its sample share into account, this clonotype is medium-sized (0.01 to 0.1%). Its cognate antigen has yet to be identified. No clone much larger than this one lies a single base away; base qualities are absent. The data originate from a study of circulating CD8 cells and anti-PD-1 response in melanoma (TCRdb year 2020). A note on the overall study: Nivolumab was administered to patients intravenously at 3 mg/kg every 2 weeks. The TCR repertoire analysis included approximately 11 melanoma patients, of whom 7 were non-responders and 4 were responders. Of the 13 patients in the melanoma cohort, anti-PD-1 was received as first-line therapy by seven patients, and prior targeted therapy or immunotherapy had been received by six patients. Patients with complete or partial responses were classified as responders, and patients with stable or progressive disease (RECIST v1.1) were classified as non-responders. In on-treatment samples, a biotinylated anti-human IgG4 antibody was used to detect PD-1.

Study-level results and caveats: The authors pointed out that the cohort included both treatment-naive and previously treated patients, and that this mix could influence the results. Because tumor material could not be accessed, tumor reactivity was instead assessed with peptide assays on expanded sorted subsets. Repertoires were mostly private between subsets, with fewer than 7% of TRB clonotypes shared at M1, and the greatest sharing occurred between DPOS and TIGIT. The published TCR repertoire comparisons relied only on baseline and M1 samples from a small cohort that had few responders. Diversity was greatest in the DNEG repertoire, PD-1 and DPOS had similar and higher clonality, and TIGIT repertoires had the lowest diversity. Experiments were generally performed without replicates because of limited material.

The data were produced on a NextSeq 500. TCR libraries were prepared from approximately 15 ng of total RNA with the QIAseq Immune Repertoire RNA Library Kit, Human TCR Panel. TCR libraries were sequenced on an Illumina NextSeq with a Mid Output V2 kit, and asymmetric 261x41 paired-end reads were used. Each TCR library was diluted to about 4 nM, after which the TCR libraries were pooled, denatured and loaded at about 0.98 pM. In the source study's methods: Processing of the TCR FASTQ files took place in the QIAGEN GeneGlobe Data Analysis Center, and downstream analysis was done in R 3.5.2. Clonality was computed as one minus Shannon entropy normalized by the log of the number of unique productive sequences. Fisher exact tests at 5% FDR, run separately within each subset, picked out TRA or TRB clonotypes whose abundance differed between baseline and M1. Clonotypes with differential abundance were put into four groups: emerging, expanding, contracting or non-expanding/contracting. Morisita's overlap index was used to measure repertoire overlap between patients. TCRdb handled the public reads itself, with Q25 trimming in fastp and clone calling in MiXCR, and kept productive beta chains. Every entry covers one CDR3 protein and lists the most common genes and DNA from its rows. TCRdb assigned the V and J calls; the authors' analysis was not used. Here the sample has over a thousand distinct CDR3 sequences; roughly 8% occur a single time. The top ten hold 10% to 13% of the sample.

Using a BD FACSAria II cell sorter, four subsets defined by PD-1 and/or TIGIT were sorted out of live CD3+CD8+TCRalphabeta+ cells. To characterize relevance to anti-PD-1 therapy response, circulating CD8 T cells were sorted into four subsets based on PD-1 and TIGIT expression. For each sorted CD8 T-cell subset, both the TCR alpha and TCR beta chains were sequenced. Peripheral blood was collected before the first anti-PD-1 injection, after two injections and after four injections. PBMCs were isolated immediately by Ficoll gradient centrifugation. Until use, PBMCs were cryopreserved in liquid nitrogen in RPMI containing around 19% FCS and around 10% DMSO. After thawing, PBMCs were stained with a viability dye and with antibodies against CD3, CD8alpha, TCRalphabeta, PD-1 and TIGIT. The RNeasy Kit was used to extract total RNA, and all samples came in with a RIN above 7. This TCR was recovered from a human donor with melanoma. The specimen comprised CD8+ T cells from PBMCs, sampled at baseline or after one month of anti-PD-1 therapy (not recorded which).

The DNA sequence is TGCAGTGCTAGAGGGACCAGGGACACTGAAGCTTTCTTT. This encodes CSARGTRDTEAFF. The rearranged chain carries TRBV20-1 and TRBJ1-1; TRBD1 could be the D gene, as 5 bases match. The germline V gene (reference sequence) yields DFQATT for CDR1 and SNEGSKA for CDR2. At the junction V is shortened by 1 base and J by 3 bases, with 9 bases in between. From the cysteine through the phenylalanine, the CDR3 covers 13 amino acids. This entry keeps only the CDR3 DNA: 39 bases, framed from base 1.